Each of the 5 T cell receptor beta chains below was sequenced from the same sample in a study of glioma-infiltrating T cells. Using RNA template, CDR3s of TCR alpha and beta were amplified with iRepertoire arm-PCR. Via MiXCR, TCRdb re-called the multiplex PCR reads, giving one row per CDR3 protein. Of over 100,000 distinct CDR3 sequences in the sample, 20% to 25% were seen once. Source material: glioma tissue, nonneoplastic brain tissue, or PBMCs (not recorded which). The receptors come from a human donor with low-grade glioma or glioblastoma, undergoing nonglioma brain surgery, or in good health (not recorded which).

In the case of this clonotype: This likely comes from a read error, as the CDR3 has no conserved phenylalanine or tryptophan at its end. This rearrangement joins TRBV6-5 to TRBJ2-7, with a weak D call TRBD1 (5 bases). This CDR3 is 15 amino acids long. Germline V CDR1 and CDR2: MNHEY, SVGAGI. Trimming left V 6 bases short and J 4 bases short, with 19 bases between. The CDR3 DNA reads TGTGCCAGCAGACAAGACAGCCGAGCCCTATACGAGCAGTACTTA. Its translation is CASRQDSRALYEQYL.

This clonotype was found many times. The chain carries TRBV18 and TRBJ2-1, with TRBD1 matching 10 bases. Trimming removed 5 bases from V and 10 bases from J; junction bases left unmatched: 8. There are 14 residues in the CDR3. Germline-derived CDR1 and CDR2 are KGHSH and LQKENI. The CDR3 region has the DNA TGTGCCAGCTCATCTGGGACAGGGGAGAGGGAGCAGTTCTTC. This encodes CASSSGTGEREQFF.

This clonotype was recorded many times. The chain combines TRBV20-1 with TRBJ1-1; D ambiguous. Germline V lookup: CDR1 DFQATT, CDR2 SNEGSKA (reference sequence). V dropped 6 bases and J dropped 0 bases, with 11 bases sitting between them. This CDR3 contains 13 residues. CDR3 amino acids: CSAVVRMNTEAFF. Written as DNA, the CDR3 is TGCAGTGCCGTCGTTAGGATGAACACTGAAGCTTTCTTT.

The sample holds many counts of this clonotype. The chain recombines TRBV11-2 with TRBJ2-7; the D is unclear. V lost 7 bases and J lost 3, with 13 bases in between. Germline CDR1 and CDR2: SGHAT and FQNNGV. The CDR3 sequence is 13 residues long. Written as DNA, the CDR3 is TGTGCCAGCACCGTGACAAGTTACTACGAGCAGTACTTC. Its translation: CASTVTSYYEQYF.

V usage is TRBV19 and J usage is TRBJ2-5; a possible D gene is TRBD1 (6 bases). The CDR3 consists of 15 residues. Looked up from germline, CDR1 is LNHDA and CDR2 is SQIVND (reference sequence). Trimming took off 4 bases at V and 0 bases at J, with 12 bases between the two ends. The CDR3, as DNA: TGTGCCAGTAGTACAAAACAGGGTTACCAAGAGACCCAGTACTTC. Its protein is CASSTKQGYQETQYF.